This TCR beta chain was recorded in a study of CD8+ T cells in alopecia areata. About the study: Female C3H/HeJ mice aged 7-10 weeks were given skin from C3H/HeJ graft donors, 6-12 months old, that had spontaneous alopecia.

After isolation, RNA underwent reverse transcription to generate cDNA as the sequencing template. Libraries were prepared by immunoSEQ multiplex PCR; TCRdb keeps only in-frame clonotypes and omits some of them. The data list 270,000 or so clones, none observed once; 0.9% to 1.5% falls to the top ten. The CDR3 covers 15 residues. Germline V gives CDR1 LGHNA, CDR2 YNLKQL (reference sequence). Trimming removed 4 bases from V and 0 bases from J; junction bases left unmatched: 5. The sorting of pooled cutaneous lymph node cells relied on CD4, CD8alpha, NKG2D, NKG2ACE and other markers. A word on this clone: Its antigen is still unknown. Any gene name here is a mouse gene name. The CDR3 end falls 4 residues outside the read, so it is completed with the germline J gene.

Study outcomes and limitations: Lesional scalp exceeded normal scalp in clonality, especially in alopecia totalis/universalis. Although TCR sharing was seen in mice, sharing across patients was less clear, possibly for HLA-related reasons.

Sequencing input: CD4+ T cells sorted from a lymph node. This chain links TRBV5 with TRBJ2-7; 8 nucleotides match TRBD2. The clonotype originates from a C3H/HeJ mouse with alopecia areata. MHC haplotype: H2-k. CDR3 region: CASSPHWGFSYEQYF. The covered CDR3 bases are TGTGCCAGCAGCCCCCACTGGGGGTTCTCCTAT.